These 31 T cell receptor beta chains were all obtained from the same sample, sequenced in a study of vaccination and CD4 T cells after COVID-19. Regarding treatment: roughly ten-day PBMC culture with coronavirus spike peptide pools or control peptides (ViraFEST assay). With the Oncomine TCR Beta short-read assay, DNA from cultured CD4+ T cells was sequenced. MiXCR, run by TCRdb on the PCR reads, gives a single entry per CDR3 protein. The sample comprises approximately 9,000 distinct CDR3 sequences, 45% to 60% of which are singletons, and around 17% rests with the top ten. Their recognized antigens are unknown. The sequenced sample consisted of CD4+ T cells from blood, cultured in vitro. The receptors come from a human donor who had recovered from COVID-19.

The chain has TRBV10-3 and TRBJ1-4; the D gene is possibly TRBD1 (5 bases). This CDR3 has 15 amino acids. Trimming took 5 bases from V and 8 from J, leaving 18 bases between them. Germline V gives CDR1 ENHRY, CDR2 SYGVKD. The CDR3 here is CAISTSTGAGEKLFF. The CDR3 coding sequence is TGTGCCATCAGTACTTCCACTGGGGCAGGGGAAAAACTGTTTTTT.

Note on this clonotype: An end of the junction does not agree with germline; a read error may underlie this. The CDR3 DNA sequence: TGCAGTGCTAGAGGGACTAGCGGGGAGGGCACGGATACGCAGTATTTT. Translated, it gives CSARGTSGEGTDTQYF. The chain joins TRBV20-1 to TRBJ2-3, with TRBD2 identical over 12 bases. Germline V gene sequence: CDR1 DFQATT, CDR2 SNEGSKA (reference sequence). The CDR3 is 16 amino acids.

The V call is TRBV19, the J call TRBJ2-7, with TRBD2 matching 10 bases. The CDR3 runs to 16 residues. Germline CDR1 and CDR2: LNHDA and SQIVND (reference sequence). Germline trimming cut 5 bases from V and 3 bases from J; bases unmatched to any gene: 10. CDR3: CASSSRRLAGSYEQYF. The CDR3 region has the DNA TGTGCCAGTAGTTCGAGAAGACTAGCGGGTAGCTACGAGCAGTACTTC.

This clonotype was picked up a small number of times. The rearrangement joins TRBV21-1 to TRBJ2-3; whether TRBD1, the table's D call, matches the DNA was not checked. TRBV21-1 is deemed a pseudogene. This CDR3 has 16 amino acids. The chain's CDR3 is CASSTETGTPTDTQYF. CDR3 nucleotides: TGTGCCAGCAGCACGGAGACAGGGACTCCCACAGATACGCAGTATTTT.

This clonotype was found a few times. The chain couples TRBV20-1 to TRBJ1-2, with 7 bases lining up with TRBD1. Germline V gives CDR1 DFQATT, CDR2 SNEGSKA (reference sequence). The CDR3 loop spans 15 amino acids. Trimming at V came to 3 bases and at J to 8 bases, leaving 15 bases not matched to a gene. Here the CDR3 DNA reads TGCAGTGCTAGGGTTCTAACGGTCAGGGGGGGCGGCTACACCTTC. Amino acid sequence: CSARVLTVRGGGYTF.

This rearrangement joins TRBV25-1 to TRBJ1-6; 8 bases are a match to TRBD1. From germline, CDR1 is MGHDK and CDR2 SYGVNS. V trimming: 8 bases; J trimming: 0 bases; junction bases outside the gene matches: 9. The CDR3 contains 17 residues. CDR3 sequence (DNA): TGTGCCAGCCAAGAAGGGACAGGAAACTCCTATAATTCACCCCTCCACTTT. Its translation: CASQEGTGNSYNSPLHF.

The V and J genes are TRBV30 and TRBJ2-5; D tentatively reads TRBD1 or TRBD2 (5 bases each). Trimming took off 3 bases at V and 0 bases at J, with 17 bases between the two ends. The CDR3 covers 16 residues. Germline-derived CDR1 and CDR2 are GTSNPN and SVGIG (reference sequence). CDR3: CAWRAGHRGYQETQYF. The CDR3 region has the DNA TGTGCCTGGAGGGCAGGGCACCGCGGGTACCAAGAGACCCAGTACTTC.

The chain has TRBV6-1 and TRBJ2-1; no definite D call. The CDR3 totals 13 residues. Germline V gives CDR1 MNHNS, CDR2 SASEGT. With 7 bases removed from V and 7 bases from J, the gap between germline ends came to 14 bases. This CDR3 reads CASTYPGGNEQFF. The CDR3, as DNA: TGTGCCAGCACCTACCCCGGTGGGAATGAGCAGTTCTTC.

The chain uses TRBV6-5 and TRBJ2-7; maybe TRBD2 (6 bases). CDR1 is MNHEY and CDR2 is SVGAGI in the germline V gene. V was shortened by 0 bases and J by 2 bases, with 11 bases between the two germline ends. The CDR3 consists of 15 residues. The CDR3: CASSYSRDSTYEQYF. CDR3 in DNA: TGTGCCAGCAGTTACTCGAGGGACTCAACCTACGAGCAGTACTTC.

V gene TRBV11-3 combines with J gene TRBJ2-1; D gene uncertain. The ends were cut back, 3 bases at V and 0 bases at J, with 6 bases in the middle. The CDR3 extends over 14 amino acids. Germline V lookup: CDR1 SGHNT, CDR2 YENEEA. The CDR3 loop reads CASSLESSYNEQFF. In nucleotides, the CDR3 is TGTGCCAGCAGCTTGGAAAGCTCCTACAATGAGCAGTTCTTC.

This clonotype appeared once. The rearrangement links TRBV24-1 to TRBJ2-1, with 14 bases identical to TRBD2. Germline V gene lookup returns CDR1 KGHDR and CDR2 SFDVKD. This CDR3 is built from 21 residues. Losses at the gene ends were 3 bases for V and 0 bases for J; bases not matched to a gene: 12. The CDR3 DNA is TGTGCCACCAGTGATACTGCCGGGACTAGCGGGAGATCCCCCTCCTACAATGAGCAGTTCTTC. Its translation is CATSDTAGTSGRSPSYNEQFF.

The sample holds a few counts of this clonotype. The chain links TRBV23-1 to TRBJ2-7, with D unclear. TRBV23-1 is labeled an ORF, and its function is uncertain. V was trimmed by 0 bases and J by 0 bases, leaving 15 bases between them. CDR3 length equals 17 residues. The chain's CDR3 is CASSQSSYLWSSYEQYF. The CDR3 DNA follows: TGCGCCAGCAGTCAATCCTCATATCTGTGGAGCTCCTACGAGCAGTACTTC.

The chain combines TRBV7-6 with TRBJ1-1, with 12 bases lining up with TRBD1. The CDR3 loop spans 13 amino acids. V was pared by 6 bases and J by 12 bases, with 8 bases of the junction left unmatched. CDR1 and CDR2 (germline): SGHVS, FNYEAQ. The CDR3 DNA reads as TGTGCCAGCAGTCTAGGGACAGGGGGCAGGACTTTCTTT. This translates into CASSLGTGGRTFF. Full variable domain (remainder filled in from reference TRBV7-6 and TRBJ1-1): GAGVSQSPRYKVTKRGQDVALRCDPISGHVSLYWYRQALGQGPEFLTYFNYEAQQDKSGLPNDRFSAERPEGSISTLTIQRTEQRDSAMYRCASSLGTGGRTFFGQGTRLTVV.

The chain is built from TRBV7-2 and TRBJ2-3; D might be TRBD1 or TRBD2, each matching 5 bases. The V end was cut by 1 base, the J end by 1 base, with 15 bases between. Looked up from germline, CDR1 is SGHTA and CDR2 is FQGNSA. CDR3 length: 17 residues. The CDR3 loop is CASSLGIGAVGTDTQYF. The CDR3 DNA reads as TGTGCCAGCAGCTTAGGAATCGGGGCCGTTGGCACAGATACGCAGTATTTT.

This rearrangement joins TRBV12-3 or TRBV12-4 to TRBJ1-6, with D unclear. The V end lost 3 bases, the J end lost 10 bases, and 13 bases lay between the germline ends. The CDR3 is made up of 14 amino acids. The CDR3: CASSLMRAGSPLHF. Here the CDR3 DNA reads TGTGCCAGCAGTTTGATGCGGGCGGGCTCACCCCTCCACTTT.

This clonotype has only a few counts. The V gene is TRBV30, the J gene TRBJ1-5; D gene unclear. Germline V gene data show CDR1 as GTSNPN and CDR2 as SVGIG (reference sequence). With 3 bases removed from V and 0 bases from J, the gap between germline ends came to 18 bases. This CDR3 contains 17 residues. In nucleotides, the CDR3 is TGTGCCTGGAGCGCCTTCACCAAGACATTTAGCAATCAGCCCCAGCATTTT. It is translated as CAWSAFTKTFSNQPQHF.

This clonotype appeared a few times. The J gene is TRBJ1-5, the V gene TRBV10-3, with a possible D match to TRBD1 (5 bases). In germline, CDR1 is ENHRY, CDR2 SYGVKD. This CDR3 is 12 amino acids long. With 3 bases removed from V and 8 bases from J, the gap between germline ends came to 8 bases. This chain's CDR3 is CAISDVGEPQHF. CDR3 DNA: TGTGCCATCAGTGATGTGGGGGAGCCCCAGCATTTT.

This clonotype was observed once. This rearrangement joins TRBV7-3 to TRBJ2-3; 8 bases are shared with TRBD2. Germline V gene sequence: CDR1 SGHTA, CDR2 FQGTGA. This CDR3 is built from 15 residues. The trim removed 3 bases at V and 1 base at J, leaving 3 bases unmatched. CDR3 protein: CASSFTSGRTDTQYF. The CDR3, as DNA: TGTGCCAGCAGCTTCACTAGCGGTCGCACAGATACGCAGTATTTT.

Here the CDR3 DNA reads TGTGCCAGCACTTGGGGGGGGGCGAACACTGAAGCTTTCTTT. This encodes CASTWGGANTEAFF. The chain uses TRBV6-1 and TRBJ1-1, with a weak D call TRBD1 (6 bases). Germline values: CDR1 MNHNS, CDR2 SASEGT. V lost 7 bases to trimming and J lost 1 base, with 13 bases between them. This CDR3 is 14 amino acids long.

V gene TRBV4-3 combines with J gene TRBJ2-2; 9 bases map to TRBD1. Unmatched junction bases numbered 7, after V lost 1 base and J lost 7 bases. The length of the CDR3 is 16 residues. Germline loops: CDR1 LGHNA, CDR2 YSLEER. The CDR3 nucleotides are TGCGCCAGCAGCCAAGCGGGACAGGGATCGTTCGGGGAGCTGTTTTTT. Protein sequence: CASSQAGQGSFGELFF.

V gene TRBV19 combines with J gene TRBJ2-7; 7 bases agree with TRBD2. Germline V gene data show CDR1 as LNHDA and CDR2 as SQIVND (reference sequence). V shed 5 bases and J 0 bases; nucleotides not matched to a gene: 10. The CDR3 consists of 16 residues. CDR3 in DNA: TGTGCCAGTAGTTCCTTCGGGACTACCTACTCCTACGAGCAGTACTTC. Protein: CASSSFGTTYSYEQYF.

The V gene is TRBV11-3, the J gene TRBJ1-2, with D hard to call. V was clipped by 5 bases and J by 4 bases, with 8 bases between them. This CDR3 comprises 12 residues. Germline V CDR1 and CDR2: SGHNT, YENEEA. The CDR3 protein is CASSPDGYGYTF. As DNA, the CDR3 is TGTGCCAGCAGCCCGGACGGCTATGGCTACACCTTC.

J is TRBJ2-1 and V is TRBV11-3; D is unresolved. Germline CDR1 is SGHNT and CDR2 is YENEEA. V lost 5 bases to trimming and J lost 12 bases, with 14 bases between them. The CDR3 has 12 residues. The CDR3 DNA reads TGTGCCAGCAGCACCCGGGTGGGCAGGCAGTTCTTC. Protein: CASSTRVGRQFF.

About this clonotype: Being one base from a much bigger clone, this may be a read error. The chain is built from TRBV6-5 and TRBJ2-2, with 8 bases aligning to TRBD2. Losses at the gene ends were 2 bases for V and 5 bases for J; bases not matched to a gene: 13. The CDR3 runs to 18 residues. Germline V CDR1 and CDR2: MNHEY, SVGAGI. The CDR3 DNA sequence: TGTGCCAGCAGTTACCCGAGAGGAAGCGGGAGCGTGACCGGGGAGCTGTTTTTT. It yields the protein CASSYPRGSGSVTGELFF.

The rearrangement uses TRBV5-3 and TRBJ2-5, with D maybe TRBD2 (5 bases). TRBV5-3 is an open reading frame whose function is uncertain. Trimming shortened V by 6 bases and J by 2 bases, and 17 bases separated the two germline ends. There are 15 residues in the CDR3. The CDR3 DNA follows: TGTGCCAGAACCCCGGCGGACTTCCATCAAGAGACCCAGTACTTC. It translates to CARTPADFHQETQYF.

The rearrangement links TRBV20-1 to TRBJ1-3; no clear D. V was pared by 3 bases and J by 1 base, with 7 bases between. The CDR3 runs 13 residues. Germline V lookup: CDR1 DFQATT, CDR2 SNEGSKA (reference sequence). CDR3 sequence: CSASAGSGNTIYF. DNA for the CDR3: TGCAGTGCTAGTGCCGGGTCTGGAAACACCATATATTTT.

This chain connects TRBV11-3 to TRBJ2-7, with unresolved D. This CDR3 spans 18 amino acids. CDR1 is SGHNT and CDR2 is YENEEA in the germline V gene. V shed 1 base and J shed 1 base, with 20 bases lying between them. The CDR3 nucleotides are TGTGCCAGCAGCTTAGGGGTCGATCTTTATGGTGCGTCCTACGAGCAGTACTTC. Encoded protein: CASSLGVDLYGASYEQYF. The whole variable domain, filled in from reference TRBV11-3 and TRBJ2-7, reads EAGVVQSPRYKIIEKKQPVAFWCNPISGHNTLYWYLQNLGQGPELLIRYENEEAVDDSQLPKDRFSAERLKGVDSTLKIQPAELGDSAVYLCASSLGVDLYGASYEQYFGPGTRLTVT.

The chain employs TRBV6-1 and TRBJ2-1; D possibly corresponds to TRBD2 (6 bases). The length of the CDR3 is 15 residues. V was trimmed by 5 bases and J by 6 bases, leaving 17 bases between them. The germline CDR1 and CDR2 sequences are MNHNS and SASEGT. The CDR3 reads CASSPQDGGSNEQFF. The CDR3 DNA sequence: TGTGCCAGCAGTCCCCAGGATGGGGGGAGCAATGAGCAGTTCTTC.

Here the CDR3 DNA reads TGTGCCAGCACCCGGGCGGACGAGCAGTACTTC. Protein: CASTRADEQYF. The chain recombines TRBV28 with TRBJ2-7; no clear D gene. The V and J ends lost 7 bases and 5 bases respectively, with 9 bases between them. This CDR3 is 11 amino acids long. The germline CDR1 and CDR2 sequences are MDHEN and SYDVKM.

The CDR3: CASSASQGAAAFF. The CDR3 DNA reads TGTGCCAGCAGCGCCTCACAGGGAGCGGCAGCTTTCTTT. The chain employs TRBV9 and TRBJ1-1, with a tentative D call TRBD1 (6 bases). The germline V gene encodes CDR1 SGDLS and CDR2 YYNGEE. The V gene lost 3 bases and the J gene lost 10 bases, with 16 bases spanning the gap. This CDR3 region has 13 residues.

The V call is TRBV6-1, the J call TRBJ1-2; 10 bases map to TRBD1. The CDR3 loop spans 16 amino acids. CDR1 is MNHNS and CDR2 is SASEGT in the germline V gene. After removal of 6 bases from V and 2 bases from J, the junction contained 9 bases not matched to a gene. CDR3 DNA sequence: TGTGCCAGCAGCCAAGGGACAGGGGTTATCAACTATGGCTACACCTTC. This codes for CASSQGTGVINYGYTF.